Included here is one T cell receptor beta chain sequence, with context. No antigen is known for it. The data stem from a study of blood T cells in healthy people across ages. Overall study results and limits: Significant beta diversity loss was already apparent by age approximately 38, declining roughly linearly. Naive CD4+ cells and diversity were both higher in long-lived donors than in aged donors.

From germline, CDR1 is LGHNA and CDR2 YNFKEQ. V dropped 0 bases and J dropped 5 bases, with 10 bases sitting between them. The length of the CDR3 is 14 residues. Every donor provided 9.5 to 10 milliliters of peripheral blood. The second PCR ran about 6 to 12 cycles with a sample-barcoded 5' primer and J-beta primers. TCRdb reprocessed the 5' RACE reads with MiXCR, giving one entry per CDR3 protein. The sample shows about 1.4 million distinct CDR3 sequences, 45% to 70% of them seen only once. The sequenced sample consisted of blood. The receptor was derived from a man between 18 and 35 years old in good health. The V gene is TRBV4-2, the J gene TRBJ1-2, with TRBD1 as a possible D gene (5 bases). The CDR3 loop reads CASSQERAGYGYTF. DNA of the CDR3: TGTGCCAGCAGCCAAGAAAGGGCAGGGTATGGCTACACCTTC.